The T cell receptor beta chain described here comes from a study of blood T cell repertoires in COVID-19. The wider study: There were acute and convalescent COVID-19 samples, and they came from the United States, Italy and Spain. PBMCs, B-cell-depleted T cells, or T cells provided the cDNA or gDNA that made up the material.

The J segment lost 8 bases and the V segment lost 0 bases, leaving 6 bases of the junction unmatched. CDR1 and CDR2 from the germline V gene are SGDLS and YYNGEE. The CDR3 has 15 residues. Per the original methods: Reference gene primer amplification in the assay estimated nucleated cell counts. Assay used: immunoSEQ multiplex PCR; TCRdb lists only in-frame clones, some missing. V and J calls and clone size are copied from that table; D and trimming were computed from the DNA. The sample shows 180,000 or so clones, roughly four fifths of them seen only once. This receptor was identified in a man aged 45-65 years who had recovered from COVID-19. The chain links TRBV9 to TRBJ2-1; 9 positions agree with TRBD2. Sequenced sample: peripheral blood. CDR3 bases: TGTGCCAGCAGCGTAGTAGCGGGAGATGGCTATGAGCAGTTCTTC. Its translation is CASSVVAGDGYEQFF.